A selection of T cell receptor beta chains follows, all from one sample in a study of vaccination effects on CD4 cells after COVID-19. Method: immunoSEQ multiplex PCR; TCRdb's copy keeps in-frame clones and lacks some. The sample includes tens of thousands of clones, more than 55% seen only once; the top ten take roughly 8.4%. Which antigens these TCRs recognize remains unknown. Sequenced material: CD4+ T cells from PBMCs cultured with SARS-CoV-2 spike peptides, taken after COVID-19 vaccination. All receptors derive from a human donor who received a COVID-19 vaccine. CDR3s include the opening cysteine and the closing phenylalanine or tryptophan. A D gene is named only where the DNA matches it firmly. Only part of the rows carry a size: once, few, many, or a class if the clone is expanded.

>.|TRBV6-5|.|TRBJ2-7
TGTGCCAGCAGGAAAGAGGGGGGCGCCGGCTACGAGCAGTACTTC
CASRKEGGAGYEQYF
>.|TRBV20-1|TRBD1|TRBJ1-2
TGCAGTGCTAGTGGCAAGGGACAGGGGGCGCGGTCTAACTATGGCTACACCTTC
CSASGKGQGARSNYGYTF
>once|TRBV6-1|.|TRBJ2-3
TGTGCCAGCAGTGAATCCCGCGTCGGTAGCTCCCCGGGGTATTTT
CASSESRVGSSPGYF
>.|TRBV2|TRBD1|TRBJ1-2
TGTGCCAGCAGGGGGACAGGGATGGGGGTTATCTATGGCTACACCTTC
CASRGTGMGVIYGYTF
>few|TRBV7-7|TRBD1|TRBJ1-6
TGTGCCAGCAGCTTAAGGACAGGGCGGTCACCCCTCCACTTT
CASSLRTGRSPLHF
>.|TRBV6-5|TRBD1|TRBJ1-2
TGTGCCAGCAACACGAGAAGGACAGGTTATGGCTACACCTTC
CASNTRRTGYGYTF
>few|TRBV7-8|.|TRBJ1-3
TGTGCCAGCAGCTTAGACATTTCCTCTGGAAACACCATATATTTT
CASSLDISSGNTIYF
>.|TRBV7-9|.|TRBJ2-7
TGTGCCAGCAGCGGACAGAAGCAGTACTTC
CASSGQKQYF
>.|TRBV7-9|.|TRBJ1-1
TGTGCCATACGAGGCAGGGGAGCTTTCTTT
CAIRGRGAFF
>.|TRBV18|.|TRBJ2-1
TGTGCCAGCTCACCCGACGGGGACCCTTCTTACAATGAGCAGTTCTTC
CASSPDGDPSYNEQFF
>.|TRBV10-3|.|TRBJ2-7
TGTGCCATCAGTGCAAGCACAGGCCTCGGAGAGCAGTACTTC
CAISASTGLGEQYF
>.|TRBV7-9|.|TRBJ1-2
TGTGCCAGCAGCTTAGCGGCGGGGGATGCAGGGGGCTACACCTTC
CASSLAAGDAGGYTF
>.|TRBV3-1/TRBV3-2|TRBD2|TRBJ2-7
TGTGCCAGCAGGGGACTGGGGACTAGCGGGGTGGGTGCCTACGAGCAGTACTTC
CASRGLGTSGVGAYEQYF
>.|TRBV7-2|TRBD2|TRBJ2-1
TGTGCCAGCGGGGGGGGATACAATGAGCAGTTCTTC
CASGGGYNEQFF
>.|TRBV7-6|TRBD1|TRBJ1-2
TGTGCCAGCAGCTCCGCCCGGGACAGGGGGCGCGGGGGCTACACCTTC
CASSSARDRGRGGYTF
>few|TRBV18|TRBD1|TRBJ1-1
TGTGCCAGCTCACGTACCGGGACAGGGAACACTGAAGCTTTCTTT
CASSRTGTGNTEAFF
>.|TRBV6-5|.|TRBJ2-7
TGTGCCAGCAGACGGGACTCCATCTACGAGCAGTACTTC
CASRRDSIYEQYF
>few|TRBV11-3|.|TRBJ2-2
TGTGCCAGCAGCTTCCAGGGGACGAACACCGGGGAGCTGTTTTTT
CASSFQGTNTGELFF
>.|TRBV6-5|.|TRBJ1-2
TGTGCCAGCAGTTACTCGAAACAGGTGGGAAAAGGCTACACCTTC
CASSYSKQVGKGYTF
>.|TRBV5-6|.|TRBJ1-2
TGTGCCAGCAGCTTGTTGCGCGGCTACACCTTC
CASSLLRGYTF
>.|TRBV6-6|.|TRBJ1-4
TGTGCCAGCAGTTTACAGGGCTGGGATGAAAAACTGTTTTTT
CASSLQGWDEKLFF
>.|TRBV11-2|.|TRBJ1-1
TGTGCCAGCAGCCCTACCACAGGACTCATGAACACTGAAGCTTTCTTT
CASSPTTGLMNTEAFF
>.|TRBV6-1|.|TRBJ1-3
TGTGCCAGCAGTGAGGCCCGGGGCTCTGGAAACACCATATATTTT
CASSEARGSGNTIYF
>.|TRBV7-2|.|TRBJ2-2
TGTGCCAGCAGCTTAGGCCAGGGTCTAGCGAGAAGAAGCACCGGGGAGCTGTTTTTT
CASSLGQGLARRSTGELFF
>.|TRBV14|.|TRBJ1-2
TGTGCCAGCAGCCCTTGGACGGCTTTCGGCTACACCTTC
CASSPWTAFGYTF
>once|TRBV18|.|TRBJ2-5
TGTGCCAGCTCACCGTCAGTTCAAGAGACCCAGTACTTC
CASSPSVQETQYF
>few|TRBV7-9|TRBD1|TRBJ2-7
TGTGCCAGCAGCTTAGACCAGGGGGCTCGGGAGCAGTACTTC
CASSLDQGAREQYF
>.|TRBV10-2|TRBD1|TRBJ2-2
TGCGCCAGCAGTGAACAGGGGACCGGGGAGCTGTTTTTT
CASSEQGTGELFF